This TCR beta chain was sequenced in a study of siplizumab effects on memory and regulatory T cells. Study-level findings and limits: In siplizumab conditions, mappable alloreactive CD4+ clones averaged about 71% Treg-derived, against 25% to 30% in controls. Unstimulated subset assignment was obtained for only a minor fraction of alloreactive clones. About 75-96% of proliferating CD4+ or CD8+ clones had no assignable naive or memory phenotype.

CDR3 length equals 12 residues. Trimming cost V 1 base and J 5 bases, with 4 bases left between them. Germline loops: CDR1 KGHSH, CDR2 LQKENI. This clone was detected only a few times. The target antigen is unknown. Measured with immunoSEQ multiplex PCR; TCRdb has only the in-frame clones, and not every one. This table holds 55,000 to 80,000 clones, 79% found once. The TCR sequence derives from a human donor in good health. The sample consisted of memory CD4+ T cells sorted from blood. The chain has TRBV18 and TRBJ2-3; D is ambiguous. CDR3 in amino acids: CASSPLRDTQYF. In DNA, the CDR3 is TGTGCCAGCTCACCACTAAGAGATACGCAGTATTTT.